This entry features one T cell receptor beta chain sequence. Its antigen is not identified. The data stem from a study of T cell responses to AZD1222 COVID-19 vaccine. Profiled with immunoSEQ multiplex PCR; TCRdb holds only in-frame clones, not every one. The table lists roughly 100,000 clones, roughly nine tenths of them singletons. Broader study findings: Scientists sampled the repertoires only once the peak T cell response had passed. Baseline seropositivity characterized only six AZD1222 recipients. Spike-wide coverage was observed for vaccine-associated CD4 TCRs, with dominant responses at 160-218 and 743-854.

This CDR3 comprises 18 residues. V gave up 4 bases and J gave up 5 bases; unmatched junction bases: 17. Germline CDR1 reads MNHEY; CDR2 reads SMNVEV (reference sequence). This sequence originates from an adult in good health. V and J are TRBV27 and TRBJ2-5; 9 bases align to TRBD1. Sequenced material: peripheral blood, taken on day 0 of AZD1222 vaccination. CDR3 DNA: TGTGCCAGCAGTTCGATGCCAGCCTACAGGGGGCCGATTGAGACCCAGTACTTC. Protein product: CASSSMPAYRGPIETQYF.